A single sample gave rise to the 8 T cell receptor beta chains below, sequenced in a study of identical twins. TCRdb reanalysed the 5' RACE reads using MiXCR and keeps one entry per CDR3 protein. The profile shows about 290,000 distinct CDR3 sequences, roughly 9.7% of them singletons. These data were also reused for a study on yellow fever vaccine responses in identical twins.

Sequenced: CD8+ T cells sorted from blood. The receptors stem from a woman aged 18-29 years in good health.

The V and J genes are TRBV7-9 and TRBJ1-4; D uncertain. The CDR3 runs to 16 residues. V was pared by 4 bases and J by 8 bases, with 20 bases between. CDR1 is SEHNR and CDR2 is FQNEAQ in the germline V gene (reference sequence). CDR3 bases: TGTGCCAGCAGCTCCACGCAGACTCCGCTCGACGAAAAACTGTTTTTT. This sequence encodes CASSSTQTPLDEKLFF.

Many counts were recorded for this clonotype. The chain links TRBV7-2 to TRBJ1-1, with D perhaps matching TRBD1 (6 bases). V dropped 0 bases and J dropped 6 bases, with 14 bases sitting between them. The CDR3 is 15 residues long. CDR1 is SGHTA and CDR2 is FQGNSA in the germline V gene. The CDR3 sequence is CASSLAQGSGAEAFF. DNA of the CDR3: TGTGCCAGCAGCTTAGCGCAGGGGTCGGGCGCTGAAGCTTTCTTT.

This clonotype was detected only a few times. V usage is TRBV10-2 and J usage is TRBJ1-1, with a tentative D call TRBD1 (5 bases). The germline V gene encodes CDR1 WSHSY and CDR2 SAAADI. This CDR3 is 15 amino acids long. The V end lost 3 bases, the J end lost 1 base, and 12 bases lay between the germline ends. Here the CDR3 reads CASSEWGWGNTEAFF. The CDR3 DNA is TGCGCCAGCAGTGAATGGGGGTGGGGGAACACTGAAGCTTTCTTT.

This clonotype was found many times. The chain uses TRBV13 and TRBJ2-1; a possible D gene is TRBD2 (6 bases). Trimming stripped 5 bases from V and 0 bases from J, with 11 bases between. The CDR3 is 15 amino acids. Germline V gene lookup returns CDR1 PRHDT and CDR2 FYEKMQ (reference sequence). CDR3 in amino acids: CASSIRGSSYNEQFF. DNA of the CDR3: TGTGCCAGCAGCATCCGGGGGAGCTCCTACAATGAGCAGTTCTTC.

Many counts were recorded for this clonotype. As DNA, the CDR3 is TGTGCCAGCAGCGGCCGGGACATTAATGAGCAGTTCTTC. Protein product: CASSGRDINEQFF. V gene TRBV9 combines with J gene TRBJ2-1, with a tentative D call TRBD1 (6 bases). Looked up from germline, CDR1 is SGDLS and CDR2 is YYNGEE. The ends were cut back, 3 bases at V and 7 bases at J, with 11 bases in the middle. This CDR3 region has 13 residues. The whole variable domain, filled in from reference TRBV9 and TRBJ2-1, reads DSGVTQTPKHLITATGQRVTLRCSPRSGDLSVYWYQQSLDQGLQFLIQYYNGEERAKGNILERFSAQQFPDLHSELNLSSLELGDSALYFCASSGRDINEQFFGPGTRLTVL.

The chain combines TRBV20-1 with TRBJ2-7; possible D gene TRBD2, 5 bases. In germline, CDR1 is DFQATT, CDR2 SNEGSKA (reference sequence). The CDR3 runs 14 residues. Deletions cut 1 base from V and 6 bases from J, with 16 bases between. This CDR3 reads CSARGVRGEVEQYF. As DNA, the CDR3 is TGCAGTGCTAGAGGTGTTCGGGGAGAGGTCGAGCAGTACTTC.

V is TRBV6-2 or TRBV6-3 and J is TRBJ2-5, with TRBD1 matching 7 bases. The J segment lost 3 bases and the V segment lost 5 bases, leaving 21 bases of the junction unmatched. From germline, CDR1 is MNHEY and CDR2 SVGEGT. The CDR3 has 19 amino acids. CDR3 sequence reads: CASSPTKPGTAFGEETQYF. The CDR3, as DNA: TGTGCCAGCAGTCCGACAAAACCCGGGACAGCGTTTGGGGAAGAGACCCAGTACTTC.

This clonotype has ten or more counts. The gene calls are TRBV29-1 and TRBJ1-3; D is uncertain. The germline V and J ends were trimmed by 0 bases and 4 bases, with 13 bases remaining between them. The CDR3 has 15 residues. Germline values: CDR1 SQVTM, CDR2 ANQGSEA. In nucleotides, the CDR3 is TGCAGCGTTGAAGACCAGAGGGCTCCGGGAAACACCATATATTTT. Protein sequence: CSVEDQRAPGNTIYF.